This TCR beta chain was identified during a study of control samples from healthy donors and cancer patients. Sequenced by immunoSEQ multiplex PCR; TCRdb stores in-frame clones only, minus some. This table holds about 160,000 clones, approximately 94% found once. The CDR3 spans 14 residues. Germline CDR1 reads LNHDA; CDR2 reads SQIVND (reference sequence). Trimming took 8 bases from V and 1 from J, leaving 14 bases between them. The genes are TRBV19 and TRBJ1-1; maybe TRBD1 (6 bases). Material: PBMCs. This receptor was identified in a man between 60 and 75 years old with colorectal cancer. The CDR3 spells CASDLGGGNTEAFF. The CDR3 DNA reads TGTGCCAGTGACCTCGGAGGGGGGAACACTGAAGCTTTCTTT.